Listed below are T cell receptor beta chains from one sample, sequenced in a study of T cell clonotyping in hematopoietic cell transplantation. Sequenced by immunoSEQ multiplex PCR; TCRdb stores in-frame clones only, minus some. The sample consists of 35,000 to 45,000 clones, around 95% of them appearing once. Input material: peripheral blood mononuclear cells. Source of these receptors: a woman aged 45 to 65 in good health. Some clones in this sample may be carry-over from other donors' samples. Each CDR3 is given with its conserved first and last residue. The order of the fields is V gene, D gene, J gene, clone size, CDR3 protein, CDR3 DNA. The D gene is left open where the match is weak. The size entry is marked missing in some rows and otherwise reads once, few, many or a size class.

v_gene: TRBV27
d_gene: NA
j_gene: TRBJ1-6
abundance: NA
CDR3aa: CASSLPGVGNSPLHF
CDR3nt: TGTGCCAGCAGTTTACCTGGGGTGGGGAATTCACCCCTCCACTTT

v_gene: TRBV5-4
d_gene: NA
j_gene: TRBJ2-4
abundance: NA
CDR3aa: CASSHPQGPKNIQYF
CDR3nt: TGTGCCAGCAGCCACCCCCAGGGTCCCAAAAACATTCAGTACTTC

v_gene: TRBV18
d_gene: NA
j_gene: TRBJ1-2
abundance: once
CDR3aa: CASSPGTAYGYTF
CDR3nt: TGTGCCAGCTCACCAGGGACTGCCTATGGCTACACCTTC

v_gene: TRBV7-8
d_gene: NA
j_gene: TRBJ1-6
abundance: NA
CDR3aa: CASSLAWSSPLHF
CDR3nt: TGTGCCAGCAGCTTAGCGTGGAGTTCACCCCTCCACTTT

v_gene: TRBV4-2
d_gene: NA
j_gene: TRBJ1-1
abundance: NA
CDR3aa: CASSQVPNNSEAFF
CDR3nt: TGTGCCAGCAGCCAAGTACCCAACAACAGTGAAGCTTTCTTT

v_gene: TRBV7-8
d_gene: NA
j_gene: TRBJ1-1
abundance: NA
CDR3aa: CASSFGAGRTEAFF
CDR3nt: TGTGCCAGCAGCTTCGGGGCAGGGCGGACTGAAGCTTTCTTT

v_gene: TRBV7-9
d_gene: NA
j_gene: TRBJ2-1
abundance: NA
CDR3aa: CASSFAGILPTMEQFF
CDR3nt: TGTGCCAGCAGCTTCGCAGGGATACTTCCTACAATGGAGCAGTTCTTC

v_gene: TRBV4-1
d_gene: TRBD2
j_gene: TRBJ2-3
abundance: NA
CDR3aa: CASSQRLAGGDTQYF
CDR3nt: TGCGCCAGCAGCCAAAGACTAGCGGGGGGGGATACGCAGTATTTT

v_gene: TRBV7-2
d_gene: TRBD1
j_gene: TRBJ2-7
abundance: NA
CDR3aa: CASTTDRGTNEQYF
CDR3nt: TGTGCCAGCACCACGGACAGGGGGACAAACGAGCAGTACTTC

v_gene: TRBV28
d_gene: TRBD1
j_gene: TRBJ1-2
abundance: NA
CDR3aa: CASSPPDRGRDGYTF
CDR3nt: TGTGCCAGCAGTCCCCCGGACAGGGGGCGCGATGGCTACACCTTC

v_gene: TRBV5-6
d_gene: NA
j_gene: TRBJ1-5
abundance: NA
CDR3aa: CASSLKHRVDGNQPQHF
CDR3nt: TGTGCCAGCAGCTTGAAACACAGGGTCGATGGCAATCAGCCCCAGCATTTT

v_gene: TRBV28
d_gene: NA
j_gene: TRBJ2-7
abundance: NA
CDR3aa: CASSPDLDAYEQYF
CDR3nt: TGTGCCAGCAGTCCGGACTTGGATGCCTACGAGCAGTACTTC

v_gene: TRBV6-5
d_gene: NA
j_gene: TRBJ2-7
abundance: NA
CDR3aa: CASIDPSSYEQYF
CDR3nt: TGTGCCAGCATCGACCCTAGCTCCTACGAGCAGTACTTC

v_gene: TRBV5-1
d_gene: NA
j_gene: TRBJ1-6
abundance: NA
CDR3aa: CASSPGGSPLHF
CDR3nt: TGCGCCAGCAGCCCAGGCGGATCACCCCTCCACTTT

v_gene: TRBV28
d_gene: NA
j_gene: TRBJ1-1
abundance: NA
CDR3aa: CASYGFTEAFF
CDR3nt: TGTGCCAGCTATGGTTTCACTGAAGCTTTCTTT

v_gene: TRBV7-9
d_gene: NA
j_gene: TRBJ2-3
abundance: NA
CDR3aa: CASSLAEREHTDTQYF
CDR3nt: TGTGCCAGCAGCTTAGCGGAGCGTGAGCATACAGATACGCAGTATTTT

v_gene: TRBV19
d_gene: NA
j_gene: TRBJ2-1
abundance: NA
CDR3aa: CASSINEWGQFF
CDR3nt: TGTGCCAGTAGTATTAACGAATGGGGGCAGTTCTTC

v_gene: TRBV5-1
d_gene: TRBD1
j_gene: TRBJ1-2
abundance: once
CDR3aa: CASSPNLPGGNGYTF
CDR3nt: TGCGCCAGCAGCCCTAACCTACCAGGGGGGAATGGCTACACCTTC

v_gene: TRBV11-2
d_gene: NA
j_gene: TRBJ2-2
abundance: NA
CDR3aa: CASSLLRDTGELFF
CDR3nt: TGTGCCAGCAGCTTATTGCGGGACACCGGGGAGCTGTTTTTT

v_gene: TRBV19
d_gene: NA
j_gene: TRBJ1-2
abundance: NA
CDR3aa: CASSIDPGSGYTF
CDR3nt: TGTGCCAGTAGTATAGATCCAGGGAGTGGCTACACCTTC

v_gene: TRBV7-2
d_gene: NA
j_gene: TRBJ1-2
abundance: NA
CDR3aa: CASSPAIHWGSYGYTF
CDR3nt: TGTGCCAGCAGCCCAGCCATTCACTGGGGGAGCTATGGCTACACCTTC

v_gene: TRBV19
d_gene: NA
j_gene: TRBJ1-2
abundance: once
CDR3aa: CASSPTGSGGYTF
CDR3nt: TGTGCCAGTAGTCCTACAGGATCGGGTGGCTACACCTTC

v_gene: TRBV6-5
d_gene: NA
j_gene: TRBJ2-3
abundance: NA
CDR3aa: CASASGPPGTQYF
CDR3nt: TGTGCCAGCGCCTCAGGTCCCCCCGGGACGCAGTATTTT

v_gene: TRBV4-2
d_gene: TRBD1
j_gene: TRBJ1-2
abundance: NA
CDR3aa: CASSLGQGISGYTF
CDR3nt: TGTGCCAGCAGCCTCGGACAGGGGATTAGTGGCTACACCTTC

v_gene: TRBV21-1
d_gene: NA
j_gene: TRBJ1-1
abundance: NA
CDR3aa: CATDISYRQNTEAFF
CDR3nt: TGTGCCACCGACATTTCCTACAGGCAGAACACTGAAGCTTTCTTT

v_gene: TRBV5-1
d_gene: NA
j_gene: TRBJ1-1
abundance: NA
CDR3aa: CASSSGTPNTEAFF
CDR3nt: TGCGCCAGCAGCTCCGGGACACCTAACACTGAAGCTTTCTTT

v_gene: TRBV7-2
d_gene: NA
j_gene: TRBJ1-5
abundance: once
CDR3aa: CASSFQPSTGQPQHF
CDR3nt: TGTGCCAGCAGCTTCCAGCCATCCACGGGGCAGCCCCAGCATTTT

v_gene: TRBV30
d_gene: NA
j_gene: TRBJ2-1
abundance: NA
CDR3aa: CAWTGGGLYNEQFF
CDR3nt: TGTGCCTGGACCGGAGGGGGTCTCTACAATGAGCAGTTCTTC

v_gene: TRBV4-3
d_gene: TRBD1
j_gene: TRBJ2-3
abundance: NA
CDR3aa: CASSNRQGADTQYF
CDR3nt: TGCGCCAGCAGCAACCGACAGGGTGCAGATACGCAGTATTTT

v_gene: TRBV11-1
d_gene: TRBD1
j_gene: TRBJ2-7
abundance: NA
CDR3aa: CASSSFGTESYEQYF
CDR3nt: TGTGCCAGCAGCTCCTTCGGGACAGAATCCTACGAGCAGTACTTC

v_gene: TRBV5-1
d_gene: NA
j_gene: TRBJ2-7
abundance: NA
CDR3aa: CASSLGGGQSYEQYF
CDR3nt: TGCGCCAGCAGCTTGGGAGGGGGACAATCCTACGAGCAGTACTTC

v_gene: TRBV14
d_gene: TRBD2
j_gene: TRBJ2-5
abundance: NA
CDR3aa: CASSQEWRGTQETQYF
CDR3nt: TGTGCCAGCAGCCAAGAGTGGCGGGGGACCCAAGAGACCCAGTACTTC

v_gene: TRBV7-9
d_gene: NA
j_gene: TRBJ2-2
abundance: NA
CDR3aa: CASSSLGQTGELFF
CDR3nt: TGTGCCAGCAGCTCCTTGGGACAAACCGGGGAGCTGTTTTTT

v_gene: TRBV5-1
d_gene: TRBD2
j_gene: TRBJ2-3
abundance: NA
CDR3aa: CASSLERGFTDTQYF
CDR3nt: TGCGCCAGCAGCTTGGAGCGGGGGTTCACAGATACGCAGTATTTT

v_gene: TRBV28
d_gene: TRBD1
j_gene: TRBJ1-5
abundance: NA
CDR3aa: CASSLGQREQPQHF
CDR3nt: TGTGCCAGCAGTTTGGGACAGAGAGAACAGCCCCAGCATTTT

v_gene: TRBV19
d_gene: NA
j_gene: TRBJ2-7
abundance: NA
CDR3aa: CASIDRDTYEQYF
CDR3nt: TGTGCCAGTATCGACCGGGACACCTACGAGCAGTACTTC

v_gene: TRBV7-2
d_gene: TRBD1
j_gene: TRBJ1-3
abundance: NA
CDR3aa: CASSFETGAGNTIYF
CDR3nt: TGTGCCAGCAGCTTCGAGACAGGGGCTGGAAACACCATATATTTT

v_gene: TRBV5-1
d_gene: TRBD1
j_gene: TRBJ1-3
abundance: NA
CDR3aa: CASRLDRAGNTIYF
CDR3nt: TGCGCCAGCAGACTTGACAGGGCTGGAAACACCATATATTTT

v_gene: TRBV5-3
d_gene: TRBD1
j_gene: TRBJ2-7
abundance: NA
CDR3aa: CARSFIYRDRGSYEQYF
CDR3nt: TGTGCCAGAAGCTTCATTTACCGGGACAGGGGGTCCTACGAGCAGTACTTC

v_gene: TRBV5-1
d_gene: NA
j_gene: TRBJ2-3
abundance: NA
CDR3aa: CASSLDGGTSTDTQYF
CDR3nt: TGCGCCAGCAGCTTGGACGGGGGCACTAGCACAGATACGCAGTATTTT

v_gene: TRBV7-3
d_gene: NA
j_gene: TRBJ1-3
abundance: NA
CDR3aa: CASGNTSGNTIYF
CDR3nt: TGTGCCAGCGGGAACACCTCTGGAAACACCATATATTTT

v_gene: TRBV6-6
d_gene: NA
j_gene: TRBJ2-7
abundance: NA
CDR3aa: CASSKRTTMTYEQYF
CDR3nt: TGTGCCAGCAGCAAACGCACAACTATGACCTACGAGCAGTACTTC

v_gene: TRBV9
d_gene: NA
j_gene: TRBJ1-2
abundance: once
CDR3aa: CASSPGGRVGGYTF
CDR3nt: TGTGCCAGCAGCCCTGGGGGGAGGGTAGGTGGCTACACCTTC

v_gene: TRBV16
d_gene: NA
j_gene: TRBJ1-5
abundance: NA
CDR3aa: CASSPRGENQPQHF
CDR3nt: TGTGCCAGCAGCCCAAGGGGTGAGAATCAGCCCCAGCATTTT

v_gene: TRBV5-1
d_gene: NA
j_gene: TRBJ2-5
abundance: NA
CDR3aa: CASSFGTASETQYF
CDR3nt: TGCGCCAGCAGCTTCGGGACTGCTTCCGAGACCCAGTACTTC

v_gene: TRBV14
d_gene: NA
j_gene: TRBJ2-3
abundance: NA
CDR3aa: CASSQGTLRVSDTQYF
CDR3nt: TGTGCCAGCAGCCAAGGGACCCTTCGAGTCTCAGATACGCAGTATTTT

v_gene: TRBV7-9
d_gene: NA
j_gene: TRBJ1-2
abundance: NA
CDR3aa: CASRDTKNYGYTF
CDR3nt: TGTGCCAGCAGAGACACCAAAAACTATGGCTACACCTTC

v_gene: TRBV6-5
d_gene: NA
j_gene: TRBJ1-1
abundance: NA
CDR3aa: CASSYATEAFF
CDR3nt: TGTGCCAGCAGTTACGCCACTGAAGCTTTCTTT

v_gene: TRBV5-6
d_gene: NA
j_gene: TRBJ2-5
abundance: NA
CDR3aa: CASSLVDGGRETQYF
CDR3nt: TGTGCCAGCAGCTTGGTGGACGGCGGGCGAGAGACCCAGTACTTC

v_gene: TRBV2
d_gene: NA
j_gene: TRBJ2-7
abundance: NA
CDR3aa: CASRGTSGEQYF
CDR3nt: TGTGCCAGCAGGGGGACATCGGGTGAGCAGTACTTC

v_gene: TRBV28
d_gene: NA
j_gene: TRBJ1-1
abundance: once
CDR3aa: CASSKRRAFF
CDR3nt: TGTGCCAGCAGTAAGAGGAGGGCTTTCTTT

v_gene: TRBV5-8
d_gene: NA
j_gene: TRBJ1-5
abundance: few
CDR3aa: CASSSRQGRNQPQHF
CDR3nt: TGTGCCAGCAGCTCACGGCAGGGAAGAAATCAGCCCCAGCATTTT

v_gene: TRBV10-3
d_gene: TRBD2
j_gene: TRBJ2-3
abundance: NA
CDR3aa: CAISEAAGLAGVTDTQYF
CDR3nt: TGTGCCATCAGTGAGGCGGCGGGACTAGCGGGGGTCACAGATACGCAGTATTTT

v_gene: TRBV5-6
d_gene: NA
j_gene: TRBJ2-7
abundance: NA
CDR3aa: CASSPGAALGEQYF
CDR3nt: TGTGCCAGCAGCCCTGGGGCCGCCCTAGGTGAGCAGTACTTC

v_gene: TRBV7-6
d_gene: NA
j_gene: TRBJ2-1
abundance: once
CDR3aa: CASSLDSKAYNEQFF
CDR3nt: TGTGCCAGCAGCTTAGACTCTAAGGCCTACAATGAGCAGTTCTTC